A selection of T cell receptor beta chains follows, all from one sample in a study of T cell responses to AZD1222 COVID-19 vaccine. TCRdb keeps only in-frame clones here, not all; method: immunoSEQ multiplex PCR. Seen here are around 140,000 clones, about 93% observed once, and the top ten hold roughly 5.6%. Specimen: peripheral blood, collected on day 0 of AZD1222 vaccination. The receptors shown here come from an adult in good health. The CDR3 runs from the conserved cysteine through the conserved F or W. Each record gives: CDR3 length, J gene, V gene, clone size, CDR3 protein. The size entry is marked missing in some rows and otherwise reads once, few, many or a size class.

CDR3 length: 15; J gene: TRBJ2-5; V gene: TRBV3-1/TRBV3-2; clone size: NA; CDR3 protein: CASSQRGRDSQTQYF
CDR3 length: 15; J gene: TRBJ1-2; V gene: TRBV9; clone size: NA; CDR3 protein: CASSAPQGASGGYTF
CDR3 length: 14; J gene: TRBJ1-2; V gene: TRBV5-5; clone size: NA; CDR3 protein: CASSLAGGNYGYTF
CDR3 length: 16; J gene: TRBJ2-1; V gene: TRBV2; clone size: once; CDR3 protein: CASSEAVLELLDEQFF
CDR3 length: 16; J gene: TRBJ1-2; V gene: TRBV14; clone size: NA; CDR3 protein: CASSREFSIAYYGYTF
CDR3 length: 14; J gene: TRBJ2-3; V gene: TRBV29-1; clone size: NA; CDR3 protein: CSVRTSGGPDTQYF
CDR3 length: 15; J gene: TRBJ2-7; V gene: TRBV6-2/TRBV6-3; clone size: NA; CDR3 protein: CASSYTGSYSYEQYF
CDR3 length: 16; J gene: TRBJ2-2; V gene: TRBV5-1; clone size: once; CDR3 protein: CASSLAGGPNTGELFF
CDR3 length: 15; J gene: TRBJ1-4; V gene: TRBV19; clone size: NA; CDR3 protein: CASSPQQGAGEKLFF
CDR3 length: 15; J gene: TRBJ2-1; V gene: TRBV29-1; clone size: NA; CDR3 protein: CSVPVQRGVILEQFF
CDR3 length: 13; J gene: TRBJ2-1; V gene: TRBV27; clone size: NA; CDR3 protein: CASSLTGLNEQFF
CDR3 length: 14; J gene: TRBJ2-7; V gene: TRBV9; clone size: once; CDR3 protein: CASSVADATYEQYF
CDR3 length: 15; J gene: TRBJ2-3; V gene: TRBV27; clone size: NA; CDR3 protein: CASSLGGQGTDTQYF
CDR3 length: 16; J gene: TRBJ2-5; V gene: TRBV7-9; clone size: NA; CDR3 protein: CASSLGVGTDRETQYF
CDR3 length: 15; J gene: TRBJ1-1; V gene: TRBV29-1; clone size: NA; CDR3 protein: CSIALLGQKNTEAFF
CDR3 length: 16; J gene: TRBJ1-2; V gene: TRBV30; clone size: NA; CDR3 protein: CAWSVPFRILFWGYTF
CDR3 length: 14; J gene: TRBJ1-4; V gene: TRBV2; clone size: NA; CDR3 protein: CASKPGQVNEKLFF
CDR3 length: 12; J gene: TRBJ1-5; V gene: TRBV19; clone size: NA; CDR3 protein: CASSASYQPQHF
CDR3 length: 16; J gene: TRBJ1-5; V gene: TRBV27; clone size: NA; CDR3 protein: CASSLHPLYSNQPQHF
CDR3 length: 13; J gene: TRBJ1-2; V gene: TRBV11-2; clone size: NA; CDR3 protein: CASSFRSSLDYTF
CDR3 length: 15; J gene: TRBJ2-7; V gene: TRBV28; clone size: NA; CDR3 protein: CASSWEGTGNYEQYF
CDR3 length: 17; J gene: TRBJ1-2; V gene: TRBV5-5; clone size: NA; CDR3 protein: CASLSPTFTGKSSGYTF
CDR3 length: 14; J gene: TRBJ1-1; V gene: TRBV5-4; clone size: NA; CDR3 protein: CASSALTGNLEAFF
CDR3 length: 13; J gene: TRBJ2-7; V gene: TRBV2; clone size: NA; CDR3 protein: CASMVVLYSEQYF
CDR3 length: 17; J gene: TRBJ1-2; V gene: TRBV19; clone size: NA; CDR3 protein: CASSISSTGAGSYGYTF
CDR3 length: 14; J gene: TRBJ1-1; V gene: TRBV4-1; clone size: NA; CDR3 protein: CASSGPRGRTEAFF
CDR3 length: 14; J gene: TRBJ1-2; V gene: TRBV30; clone size: NA; CDR3 protein: CAWSVLGVGGGYTF
CDR3 length: 13; J gene: TRBJ1-2; V gene: TRBV25-1; clone size: NA; CDR3 protein: CASSAPANYGYTF
CDR3 length: 14; J gene: TRBJ2-1; V gene: TRBV9; clone size: NA; CDR3 protein: CASSAVPGNNEQFF
CDR3 length: 13; J gene: TRBJ2-2; V gene: TRBV14; clone size: NA; CDR3 protein: CASSPVSTGELFF
CDR3 length: 15; J gene: TRBJ1-2; V gene: TRBV4-1; clone size: medium-sized; CDR3 protein: CASSNTIRGAGGYTF
CDR3 length: 12; J gene: TRBJ2-5; V gene: TRBV4-2; clone size: NA; CDR3 protein: CASSQDSGLQYF
CDR3 length: 16; J gene: TRBJ2-5; V gene: TRBV27; clone size: NA; CDR3 protein: CASSLSPRVGGETQYF
CDR3 length: 13; J gene: TRBJ1-1; V gene: TRBV7-2; clone size: NA; CDR3 protein: CASSLHPPGEAFF
CDR3 length: 14; J gene: TRBJ2-7; V gene: TRBV4-1; clone size: NA; CDR3 protein: CASSQDETSYEQYF
CDR3 length: 14; J gene: TRBJ2-1; V gene: TRBV10-3; clone size: NA; CDR3 protein: CAISEGAEYNEQFF
CDR3 length: 15; J gene: TRBJ2-7; V gene: TRBV11-2; clone size: NA; CDR3 protein: CASSLGTNRGREQYF
CDR3 length: 14; J gene: TRBJ2-3; V gene: TRBV6-8; clone size: NA; CDR3 protein: CASCRASGTDTQYF
CDR3 length: 14; J gene: TRBJ2-5; V gene: TRBV19; clone size: NA; CDR3 protein: CASSIGTGKETQYF
CDR3 length: 14; J gene: TRBJ1-5; V gene: TRBV28; clone size: NA; CDR3 protein: CASQLTGGNQPQHF
CDR3 length: 15; J gene: TRBJ2-2; V gene: TRBV27; clone size: NA; CDR3 protein: CASARTSGFTGELFF
CDR3 length: 15; J gene: TRBJ1-5; V gene: TRBV19; clone size: NA; CDR3 protein: CASSITGGHNQPQHF
CDR3 length: 12; J gene: TRBJ2-2; V gene: TRBV6-2/TRBV6-3; clone size: NA; CDR3 protein: CASGRGLGELFF
CDR3 length: 14; J gene: TRBJ2-3; V gene: TRBV5-6; clone size: NA; CDR3 protein: CASSLDTRGSAQYF
CDR3 length: 16; J gene: TRBJ2-5; V gene: TRBV19; clone size: once; CDR3 protein: CAVSGLAGGGGETQYF
CDR3 length: 16; J gene: TRBJ1-1; V gene: TRBV27; clone size: NA; CDR3 protein: CASSPRGSPLNTEAFF
CDR3 length: 15; J gene: TRBJ2-3; V gene: TRBV5-8; clone size: NA; CDR3 protein: CASSRTSGGVDTQYF
CDR3 length: 17; J gene: TRBJ2-6; V gene: TRBV19; clone size: NA; CDR3 protein: CASRAVRESSGANVLTF
CDR3 length: 18; J gene: TRBJ2-2; V gene: TRBV7-2; clone size: NA; CDR3 protein: CASSLSLASGMNTGELFF
CDR3 length: 11; J gene: TRBJ2-1; V gene: TRBV20-1; clone size: NA; CDR3 protein: CSAAPRNEQFF
CDR3 length: 17; J gene: TRBJ1-5; V gene: TRBV28; clone size: NA; CDR3 protein: CASSVQREGRSNQPQHF
CDR3 length: 14; J gene: TRBJ1-4; V gene: TRBV5-1; clone size: few; CDR3 protein: CASRPQATNEKLFF
CDR3 length: 15; J gene: TRBJ2-3; V gene: TRBV9; clone size: NA; CDR3 protein: CASSVSGYSTDTQYF
CDR3 length: 15; J gene: TRBJ2-1; V gene: TRBV13; clone size: NA; CDR3 protein: CASSLGGGPYNEQFF
CDR3 length: 13; J gene: TRBJ2-7; V gene: TRBV6-5; clone size: NA; CDR3 protein: CAVEQGPGNEQYF
CDR3 length: 16; J gene: TRBJ1-5; V gene: TRBV6-1; clone size: NA; CDR3 protein: CASSERYRAWNQPQHF
CDR3 length: 13; J gene: TRBJ1-1; V gene: TRBV2; clone size: NA; CDR3 protein: CASTEGSLREAFF
CDR3 length: 14; J gene: TRBJ2-1; V gene: TRBV5-1; clone size: NA; CDR3 protein: CASIPGQGGGEQFF